These T cell receptor beta chains were read from a single sample in a study of sequential checkpoint blockade in melanoma. The method was immunoSEQ multiplex PCR; TCRdb's version includes in-frame clones alone and lacks a portion of them. The sample includes under 7,500 clones, 25% to 30% seen only once; the top ten take 7.5% to 10%. The sequences come from tumor tissue (inferred from file names), collected from a patient given nivolumab and ipilimumab in sequence. These receptors came from a human donor with melanoma. Both conserved end residues are part of each CDR3. D genes are given only for firm matches. Rows may omit the clone size; those that give it use once, few, many or a size class.

NA	TRBJ2-7	TRBV5-1	once	CASSLEGQAYEQYF	TGCGCCAGCAGCTTGGAAGGGCAGGCCTACGAGCAGTACTTC
TRBD1	TRBJ1-1	TRBV6-8	medium-sized	CASSDSGGGQKAFF	TGTGCCAGCAGTGACTCAGGGGGAGGACAGAAAGCTTTCTTT
TRBD1	TRBJ2-2	TRBV10-3	few	CAISEMGQVNTGELFF	TGTGCCATCAGTGAGATGGGACAGGTGAACACCGGGGAGCTGTTTTTT
NA	TRBJ2-7	TRBV5-1	NA	CASSLASQDRSYEQYF	TGCGCCAGCAGCTTGGCTAGCCAGGACCGCTCCTACGAGCAGTACTTC
NA	TRBJ2-1	TRBV25-1	NA	CASREASSYNEQFF	TGTGCCAGCAGGGAGGCTAGCTCCTACAATGAGCAGTTCTTC
TRBD2	TRBJ2-4	TRBV11-3	few	CASSLGSTSGSWYF	TGTGCCAGCAGCTTAGGATCGACTAGCGGGAGTTGGTACTTC
NA	TRBJ2-1	TRBV5-1	NA	CASSFLGSSYNEQFF	TGCGCCAGCAGCTTCCTAGGGAGCTCCTACAATGAGCAGTTCTTC
NA	TRBJ2-2	TRBV18	NA	CASSPAAQAETGELFF	TGTGCCAGCTCACCCGCGGCACAGGCGGAAACCGGGGAGCTGTTTTTT
NA	TRBJ1-4	TRBV29-1	few	CSVVWLGGNEKLFF	TGCAGCGTTGTTTGGCTAGGTGGGAATGAAAAACTGTTTTTT
TRBD2	TRBJ2-3	TRBV11-3	few	CASSGTSGGGLDTQYF	TGTGCCAGCAGCGGGACTAGCGGGGGAGGTCTGGATACGCAGTATTTT
NA	TRBJ1-5	TRBV6-8	few	CASSAVQGGSQPQHF	TGTGCCAGCAGCGCTGTTCAGGGAGGGAGTCAGCCCCAGCATTTT
TRBD1	TRBJ2-5	TRBV29-1	NA	CSVESGGGETQYF	TGCAGCGTTGAGTCAGGGGGCGGCGAGACCCAGTACTTC
NA	TRBJ2-7	TRBV12-2	many	CASRLALLRDLKSSYEQYF	TGTGCAAGTCGCTTAGCGCTTTTAAGGGACTTGAAGAGCTCCTACGAGCAGTACTTC
NA	TRBJ1-3	TRBV14	once	CASSQMRGPGNTIYF	TGTGCCAGCAGCCAAATGAGGGGCCCTGGAAACACCATATATTTT
TRBD1	TRBJ1-4	TRBV6-8	medium-sized	CASSQGAVNEKLFF	TGTGCCAGCAGCCAGGGGGCGGTAAATGAAAAACTGTTTTTT
NA	TRBJ1-5	TRBV6-8	NA	CASSTERNQPQHF	TGTGCCAGTTCGACGGAGAGGAATCAGCCCCAGCATTTT
TRBD2	TRBJ2-1	TRBV6-8	many	CASSVRGGNYNEQFF	TGTGCCAGCAGTGTGCGGGGGGGCAACTACAATGAGCAGTTCTTC